One and the same sample provided the 18 T cell receptor beta chains below, sequenced in a study of glioma-infiltrating T cells. Using RNA template, CDR3s of TCR alpha and beta were amplified with iRepertoire arm-PCR. TCRdb passed the multiplex PCR reads through MiXCR, listing each CDR3 protein once. Of fewer than 500,000 distinct CDR3 sequences in the sample, around 38% are singletons; the top ten hold around 12%. The sample taken for sequencing was glioma tissue, nonneoplastic brain tissue, or PBMCs (not recorded which). The origin of the receptors is a human donor with low-grade glioma or glioblastoma, undergoing nonglioma brain surgery, or in good health (not recorded which).

This sequence joins TRBV7-9 and TRBJ2-1, with TRBD1 as a possible D gene (5 bases). CDR3 size: 15 residues. The germline V gene has CDR1 SEHNR and CDR2 FQNEAQ (reference sequence). Trimming removed 1 base from V and 12 bases from J, with 19 bases in between. The CDR3: CASSLVATVLIGQFF. CDR3 nucleotide sequence: TGTGCCAGCAGCTTAGTTGCGACAGTCTTAATCGGGCAGTTCTTC.

This clonotype was picked up a small number of times. V usage is TRBV5-1 and J usage is TRBJ2-1, with 7 positions matching TRBD2. Germline CDR1 SGHRS, CDR2 YFSETQ. The CDR3 has 16 residues. V was clipped by 3 bases and J by 3 bases; unmatched bases: 9. The CDR3, as DNA: TGCGCCAGCAGCTCCCTTGCGGGAGTAAACTACAATGAGCAGTTCTTC. Its protein is CASSSLAGVNYNEQFF.

The chain employs TRBV2 and TRBJ2-7; possible D gene TRBD1, 6 bases. The germline CDR1 and CDR2 sequences are SNHLY and FYNNEI. This CDR3 is 12 amino acids long. V lost 11 bases and J 3 bases, leaving 14 bases between the germline ends. CDR3 DNA sequence: TGTGCCGGAGGAGGACAGATCTACGAGCAGTACTTC. This encodes CAGGGQIYEQYF.

This clonotype has at least ten counts. The chain has TRBV27 and TRBJ2-3, with 12 bases identical to TRBD2. The CDR3 contains 15 residues. V gave up 8 bases and J gave up 4 bases; unmatched junction bases: 7. The germline CDR1 and CDR2 sequences are MNHEY and SMNVEV (reference sequence). The CDR3 DNA is TGTGCCAGCGGGAGACTAGCGGGAGTGCCAGATACGCAGTATTTT. Protein product: CASGRLAGVPDTQYF.

As for this clonotype: A much larger clonotype is one base distant, so this may be a read error. The chain uses TRBV7-7 and TRBJ1-4, with 13 bases aligning to TRBD2. The J call may be wrong; the DNA end is better matched by TRBJ2-2. CDR1 SSHAT and CDR2 FNYEAQ come from the germline V gene (reference sequence). The length of the CDR3 is 18 residues. The CDR3 region has the DNA TGTGCTAGCAGCACGAGACTAGCGGGAGGCCTCGTGCCGGGGGAGCTGTTTTTT. Translated: CASSTRLAGGLVPGELFF.

This clonotype was counted only a few times. The V and J genes are TRBV27 and TRBJ2-3, with a possible D match to TRBD2 (6 bases). The CDR3 contains 15 residues. Trimming removed 3 bases at V and 4 bases at J, with 14 bases between. The germline V gene has CDR1 MNHEY and CDR2 SMNVEV (reference sequence). The CDR3 DNA reads as TGTGCCAGCAGTTTTGAAACTAGCCGGCCAGATACGCAGTATTTT. Encoded protein: CASSFETSRPDTQYF.

This clonotype was found a few times. The chain uses TRBV28 and TRBJ2-5; 16 bases are a match to TRBD2. The trim removed 6 bases at V and 5 bases at J, leaving 15 bases unmatched. The CDR3 totals 19 residues. From germline, CDR1 is MDHEN and CDR2 SYDVKM. CDR3 coding DNA: TGTGCCAGCAGAGTTTCCCGGGGACTAGCGGGAGGGCCGAAGGAGACCCAGTACTTC. Translation: CASRVSRGLAGGPKETQYF.

Of note for this clonotype: A read error may be the cause here, since a much bigger clone is one base away. The conserved phenylalanine or tryptophan is not found at the CDR3 terminus, so this likely reflects a read error. The rearrangement links TRBV4-2 to TRBJ1-1, with D possibly TRBD1 on 5 matching bases. The CDR3 loop spans 16 amino acids. In germline, CDR1 is LGHNA, CDR2 YNFKEQ. V was pared by 6 bases and J by 4 bases, with 21 bases between. Here the CDR3 DNA reads TGTGCCAGCAGAGTATTAGAACCAGGGAGGGTCACTGAAGCTTTCCTT. Protein sequence: CASRVLEPGRVTEAFL.

This clonotype is categorized as medium-sized (0.01 to 0.1%). The chain recombines TRBV27 with TRBJ2-7; D is possibly TRBD2 (5 bases). The CDR3 contains 12 residues. Trimming removed 4 bases from V and 2 bases from J, with 6 bases in between. Germline values: CDR1 MNHEY, CDR2 SMNVEV (reference sequence). CDR3 amino acids: CASSSGAYEQYF. Here the CDR3 DNA reads TGTGCCAGCAGTTCCGGGGCCTACGAGCAGTACTTC.

This clonotype came up a few times. J is TRBJ1-1 and V is TRBV4-3; D is perhaps TRBD1 (5 bases). V dropped 0 bases and J dropped 5 bases, with 10 bases sitting between them. CDR3 length equals 14 residues. Germline assignment: CDR1 LGHNA and CDR2 YSLEER. The CDR3 nucleotides are TGCGCCAGCAGCCAAGATGTGGGGGGGACTGAAGCTTTCTTT. As protein: CASSQDVGGTEAFF.

This clonotype was observed a single time. The chain is built from TRBV6-4 and TRBJ2-3, with D unresolved. The CDR3 totals 14 residues. Trimming stripped 10 bases from V and 6 bases from J, with 20 bases between. Germline V gives CDR1 MRHNA, CDR2 SNTAGT. The CDR3: CAKSDSEAADTQYF. CDR3 nucleotides: TGTGCCAAAAGTGACTCAGAAGCAGCGGATACGCAGTATTTT.

The rearrangement uses TRBV29-1 and TRBJ1-1; D possibly corresponds to TRBD1 (6 bases). Trimming removed 7 bases from V and 10 bases from J, with 19 bases in between. Germline values: CDR1 SQVTM, CDR2 ANQGSEA. The CDR3 loop spans 12 amino acids. The CDR3 region has the DNA TGCAGCGCCCGGGACAACGTCGGACCAGCTTTCTTT. Residues: CSARDNVGPAFF. Full variable domain (outside the CDR3, taken from reference TRBV29-1 and TRBJ1-1): SAVISQKPSRDICQRGTSLTIQCQVDSQVTMMFWYRQQPGQSLTLIATANQGSEATYESGFVIDKFPISRPNLTFSTLTVSNMSPEDSSIYLCSARDNVGPAFFGQGTRLTVV.

V and J are TRBV3-1 and TRBJ2-1; 13 positions agree with TRBD2. V was clipped by 5 bases and J by 8 bases; unmatched bases: 9. The CDR3 sequence is 16 residues long. Germline V gene data show CDR1 as LGHDT and CDR2 as YNNKEL (reference sequence). The CDR3 spells CASSKKLAGGYDEQFF. The CDR3 DNA is TGTGCCAGCAGCAAAAAACTAGCGGGAGGGTACGATGAGCAGTTCTTC.

This clonotype has a handful of counts. The chain recombines TRBV20-1 with TRBJ2-4, with 9 positions matching TRBD2. This CDR3 has 15 residues. CDR1 is DFQATT, CDR2 SNEGSKA, per germline (reference sequence). J was trimmed by 0 bases and V by 3 bases; bases with no gene match: 3. CDR3 in DNA: TGCAGTGCTAGGGGACTAGCCCCAGCCAAAAACATTCAGTACTTC. Translated, it gives CSARGLAPAKNIQYF.

The chain recombines TRBV5-1 with TRBJ2-3; D call uncertain. Trimming took off 1 base at V and 6 bases at J, with 15 bases between the two ends. CDR3 length: 15 amino acids. Germline values: CDR1 SGHRS, CDR2 YFSETQ. CDR3 sequence: CASSLSFQTSDTQYF. The CDR3 nucleotides read TGCGCCAGCAGCTTGAGCTTCCAGACTTCGGATACGCAGTATTTT. The variable domain in full, with the rest retrieved from reference TRBV5-1 and TRBJ2-3, is KAGVTQTPRYLIKTRGQQVTLSCSPISGHRSVSWYQQTPGQGLQFLFEYFSETQRNKGNFPGRFSGRQFSNSRSEMNVSTLELGDSALYLCASSLSFQTSDTQYFGPGTRLTVL.

The chain joins TRBV5-1 to TRBJ2-1, with D hard to call. Looked up from germline, CDR1 is SGHRS and CDR2 is YFSETQ. This CDR3 spans 14 amino acids. The V gene lost 4 bases and the J gene lost 9 bases, with 17 bases spanning the gap. CDR3 coding DNA: TGCGCCAGCAGCGCCACACCGTCAAGGGTTGAGCAGTTCTTC. Protein: CASSATPSRVEQFF.

The rearrangement uses TRBV28 and TRBJ2-4, with 9 bases identical to TRBD1. Trimming removed 5 bases from V and 5 bases from J; junction bases left unmatched: 13. Germline V gene sequence: CDR1 MDHEN, CDR2 SYDVKM. This CDR3 contains 17 residues. CDR3 residues: CASSPGQGRGFQNIQYF. CDR3 nucleotide sequence: TGTGCCAGCAGTCCGGGACAGGGTAGGGGGTTCCAAAACATTCAGTACTTC.

This clonotype was counted a few times. V is TRBV10-3 and J is TRBJ1-2; 7 nucleotides line up with TRBD1. Per the germline V gene, CDR1 is ENHRY and CDR2 is SYGVKD. Trimming took 10 bases from V and 2 from J; bases not matched to a gene: 10. CDR3 length: 14 residues. The CDR3: CATGTATPNYGYTF. DNA for the CDR3: TGTGCCACGGGGACAGCCACACCGAACTATGGCTACACCTTC.